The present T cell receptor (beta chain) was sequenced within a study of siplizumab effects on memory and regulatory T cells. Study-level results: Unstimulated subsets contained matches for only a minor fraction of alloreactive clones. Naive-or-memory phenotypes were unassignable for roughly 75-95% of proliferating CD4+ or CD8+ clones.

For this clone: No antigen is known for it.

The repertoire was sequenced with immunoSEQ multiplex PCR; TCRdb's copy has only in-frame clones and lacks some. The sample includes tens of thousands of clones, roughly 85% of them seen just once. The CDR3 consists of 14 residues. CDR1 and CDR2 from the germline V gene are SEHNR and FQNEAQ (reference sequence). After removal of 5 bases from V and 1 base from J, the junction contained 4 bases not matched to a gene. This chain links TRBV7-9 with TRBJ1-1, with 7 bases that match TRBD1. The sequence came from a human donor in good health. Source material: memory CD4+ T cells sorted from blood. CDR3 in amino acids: CASSTRQGNTEAFF. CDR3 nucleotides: TGTGCCAGCAGCACCCGACAGGGGAACACTGAAGCTTTCTTT.